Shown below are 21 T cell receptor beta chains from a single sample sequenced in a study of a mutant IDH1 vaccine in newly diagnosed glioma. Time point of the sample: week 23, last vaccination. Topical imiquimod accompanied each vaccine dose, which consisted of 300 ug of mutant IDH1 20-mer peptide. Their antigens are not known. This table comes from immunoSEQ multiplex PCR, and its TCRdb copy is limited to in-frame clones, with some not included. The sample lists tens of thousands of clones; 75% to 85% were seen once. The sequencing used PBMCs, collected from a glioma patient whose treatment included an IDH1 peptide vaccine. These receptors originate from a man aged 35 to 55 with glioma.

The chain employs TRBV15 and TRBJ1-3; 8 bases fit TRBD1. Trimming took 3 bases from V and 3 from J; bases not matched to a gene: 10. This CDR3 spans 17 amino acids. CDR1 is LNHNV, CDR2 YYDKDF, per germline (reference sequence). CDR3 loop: CATSSSVGQGVGNTIYF. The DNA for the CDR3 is TGTGCCACCAGCAGTAGTGTCGGACAGGGTGTTGGAAACACCATATATTTT.

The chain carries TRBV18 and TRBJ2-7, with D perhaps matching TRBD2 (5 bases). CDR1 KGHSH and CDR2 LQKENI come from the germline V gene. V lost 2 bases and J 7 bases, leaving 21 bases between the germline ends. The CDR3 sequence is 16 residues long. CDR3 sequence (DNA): TGTGCCAGCTCACCAGGGGTTAGCGTTGGAGCTGGAGAGCAGTACTTC. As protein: CASSPGVSVGAGEQYF.

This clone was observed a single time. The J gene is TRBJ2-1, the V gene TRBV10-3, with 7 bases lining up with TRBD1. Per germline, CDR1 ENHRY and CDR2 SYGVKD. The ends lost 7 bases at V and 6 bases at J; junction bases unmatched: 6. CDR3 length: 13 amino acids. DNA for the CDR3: TGTGCCATCAAAGCGGCAGGGGGCAATGAGCAGTTCTTC. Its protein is CAIKAAGGNEQFF.

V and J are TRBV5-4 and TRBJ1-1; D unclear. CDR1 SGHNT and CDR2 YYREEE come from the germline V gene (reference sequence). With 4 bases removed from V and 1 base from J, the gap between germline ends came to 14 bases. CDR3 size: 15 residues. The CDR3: CASSRSSSRNTEAFF. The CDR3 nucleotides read TGTGCCAGCAGCCGAAGTAGCAGCCGGAACACTGAAGCTTTCTTT. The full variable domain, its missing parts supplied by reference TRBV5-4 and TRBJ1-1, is ETGVTQSPTHLIKTRGQQVTLRCSSQSGHNTVSWYQQALGQGPQFIFQYYREEENGRGNFPPRFSGLQFPNYSSELNVNALELDDSALYLCASSRSSSRNTEAFFGQGTRLTVV.

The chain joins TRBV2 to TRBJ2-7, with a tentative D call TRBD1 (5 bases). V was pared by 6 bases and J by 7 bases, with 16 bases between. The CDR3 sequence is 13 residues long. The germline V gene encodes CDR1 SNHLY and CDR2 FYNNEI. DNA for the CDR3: TGTGCCAGCAGGCCCAGGGCTCAGGAGGAGCAGTACTTC. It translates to CASRPRAQEEQYF.

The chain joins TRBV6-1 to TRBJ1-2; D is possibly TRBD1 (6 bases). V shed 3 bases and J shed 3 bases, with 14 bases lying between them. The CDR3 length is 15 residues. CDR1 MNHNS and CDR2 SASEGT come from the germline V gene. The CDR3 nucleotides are TGTGCCAGCAGTGACGGACAGCCGCGGGACTATGGCTACACCTTC. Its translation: CASSDGQPRDYGYTF.

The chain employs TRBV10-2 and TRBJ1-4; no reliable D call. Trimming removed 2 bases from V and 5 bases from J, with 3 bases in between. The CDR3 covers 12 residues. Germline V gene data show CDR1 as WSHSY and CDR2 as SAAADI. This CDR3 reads CASSEQNEKLFF. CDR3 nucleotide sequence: TGCGCCAGCAGTGAGCAAAATGAAAAACTGTTTTTT.

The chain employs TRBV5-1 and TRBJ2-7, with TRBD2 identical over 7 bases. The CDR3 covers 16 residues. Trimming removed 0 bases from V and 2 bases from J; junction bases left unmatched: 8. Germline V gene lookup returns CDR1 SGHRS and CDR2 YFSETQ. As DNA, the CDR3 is TGCGCCAGCAGCTTGGGGGGGACGGGGGGACCCTACGAGCAGTACTTC. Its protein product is CASSLGGTGGPYEQYF.

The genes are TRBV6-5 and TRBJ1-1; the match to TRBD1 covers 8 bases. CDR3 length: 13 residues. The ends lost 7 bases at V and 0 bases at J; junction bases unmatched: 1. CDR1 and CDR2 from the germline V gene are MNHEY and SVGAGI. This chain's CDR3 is CASTRGLNTEAFF. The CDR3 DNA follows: TGTGCCAGCACCAGGGGGCTGAACACTGAAGCTTTCTTT.

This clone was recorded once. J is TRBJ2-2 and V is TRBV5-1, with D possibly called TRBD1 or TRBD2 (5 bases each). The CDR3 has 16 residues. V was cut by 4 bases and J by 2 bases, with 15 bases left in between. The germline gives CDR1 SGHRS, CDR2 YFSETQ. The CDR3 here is CASSRGFAGNTGELFF. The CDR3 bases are TGCGCCAGCAGCCGGGGCTTTGCCGGAAACACCGGGGAGCTGTTTTTT.

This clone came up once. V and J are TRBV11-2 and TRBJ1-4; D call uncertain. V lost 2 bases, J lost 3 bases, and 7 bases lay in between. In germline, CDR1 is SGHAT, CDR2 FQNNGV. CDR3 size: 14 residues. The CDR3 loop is CASSLNGPNEKLFF. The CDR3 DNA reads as TGTGCCAGCAGCTTAAACGGTCCTAATGAAAAACTGTTTTTT.

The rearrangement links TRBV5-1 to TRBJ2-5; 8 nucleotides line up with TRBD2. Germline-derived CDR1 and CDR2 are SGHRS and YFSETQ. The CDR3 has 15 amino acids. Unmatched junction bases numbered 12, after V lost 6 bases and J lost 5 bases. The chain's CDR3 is CASKSGGGRWETQYF. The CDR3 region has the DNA TGCGCCAGCAAAAGCGGCGGGGGGCGCTGGGAGACCCAGTACTTC.

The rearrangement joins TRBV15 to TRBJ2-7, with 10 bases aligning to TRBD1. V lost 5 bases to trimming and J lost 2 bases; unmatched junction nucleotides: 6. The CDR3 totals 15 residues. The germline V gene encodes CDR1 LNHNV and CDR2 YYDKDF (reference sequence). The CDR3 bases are TGTGCCACCAGCGACACCGGGACAGGGGCCTACGAGCAGTACTTC. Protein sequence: CATSDTGTGAYEQYF.

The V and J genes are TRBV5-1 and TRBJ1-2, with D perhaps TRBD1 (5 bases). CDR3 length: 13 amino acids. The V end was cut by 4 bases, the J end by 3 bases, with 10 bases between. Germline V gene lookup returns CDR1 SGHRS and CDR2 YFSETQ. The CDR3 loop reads CASSRGTDYGYTF. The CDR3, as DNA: TGCGCCAGCAGCCGCGGGACGGACTATGGCTACACCTTC.

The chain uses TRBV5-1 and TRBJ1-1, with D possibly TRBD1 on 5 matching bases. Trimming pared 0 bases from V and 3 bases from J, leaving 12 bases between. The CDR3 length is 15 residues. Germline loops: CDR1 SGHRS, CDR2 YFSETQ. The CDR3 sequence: CASSLAGYSHTEAFF. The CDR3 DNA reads TGCGCCAGCAGCTTGGCAGGGTATAGCCACACTGAAGCTTTCTTT. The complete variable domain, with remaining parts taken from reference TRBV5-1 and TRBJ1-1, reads KAGVTQTPRYLIKTRGQQVTLSCSPISGHRSVSWYQQTPGQGLQFLFEYFSETQRNKGNFPGRFSGRQFSNSRSEMNVSTLELGDSALYLCASSLAGYSHTEAFFGQGTRLTVV.

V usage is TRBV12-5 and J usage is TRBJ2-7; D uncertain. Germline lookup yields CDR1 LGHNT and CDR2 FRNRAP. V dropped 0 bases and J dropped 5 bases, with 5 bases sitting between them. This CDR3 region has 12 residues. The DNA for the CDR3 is TGTGCTAGTGGTTTGGTACAGAACGAGCAGTACTTC. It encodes CASGLVQNEQYF.

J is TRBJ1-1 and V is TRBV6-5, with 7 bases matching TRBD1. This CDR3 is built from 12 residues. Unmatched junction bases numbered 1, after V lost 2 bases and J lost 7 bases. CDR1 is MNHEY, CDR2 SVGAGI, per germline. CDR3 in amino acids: CASSYGTDEAFF. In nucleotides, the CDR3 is TGTGCCAGCAGTTACGGGACAGATGAAGCTTTCTTT.

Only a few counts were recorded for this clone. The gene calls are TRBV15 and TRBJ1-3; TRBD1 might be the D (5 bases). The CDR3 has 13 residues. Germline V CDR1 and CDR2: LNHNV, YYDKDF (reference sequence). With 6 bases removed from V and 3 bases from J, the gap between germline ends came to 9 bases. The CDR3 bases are TGTGCCACCAGACTCCAGGGTGGAAACACCATATATTTT. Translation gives CATRLQGGNTIYF.

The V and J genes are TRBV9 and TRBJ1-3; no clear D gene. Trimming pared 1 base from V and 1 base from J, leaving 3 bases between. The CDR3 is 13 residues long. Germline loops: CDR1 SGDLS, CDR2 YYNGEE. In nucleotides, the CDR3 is TGTGCCAGCAGCGTAAAATCTGGAAACACCATATATTTT. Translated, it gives CASSVKSGNTIYF.

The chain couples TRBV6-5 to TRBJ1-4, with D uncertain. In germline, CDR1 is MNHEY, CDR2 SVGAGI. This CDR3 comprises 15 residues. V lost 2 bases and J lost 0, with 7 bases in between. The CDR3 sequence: CASSYRGATNEKLFF. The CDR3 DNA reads TGTGCCAGCAGTTACCGGGGTGCAACTAATGAAAAACTGTTTTTT.

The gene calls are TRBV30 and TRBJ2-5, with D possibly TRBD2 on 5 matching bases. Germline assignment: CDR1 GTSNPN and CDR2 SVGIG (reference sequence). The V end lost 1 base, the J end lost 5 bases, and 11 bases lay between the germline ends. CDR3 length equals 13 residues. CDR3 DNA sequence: TGTGCCTGGAGTGGCCTAGCTTACGAGACCCAGTACTTC. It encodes CAWSGLAYETQYF.